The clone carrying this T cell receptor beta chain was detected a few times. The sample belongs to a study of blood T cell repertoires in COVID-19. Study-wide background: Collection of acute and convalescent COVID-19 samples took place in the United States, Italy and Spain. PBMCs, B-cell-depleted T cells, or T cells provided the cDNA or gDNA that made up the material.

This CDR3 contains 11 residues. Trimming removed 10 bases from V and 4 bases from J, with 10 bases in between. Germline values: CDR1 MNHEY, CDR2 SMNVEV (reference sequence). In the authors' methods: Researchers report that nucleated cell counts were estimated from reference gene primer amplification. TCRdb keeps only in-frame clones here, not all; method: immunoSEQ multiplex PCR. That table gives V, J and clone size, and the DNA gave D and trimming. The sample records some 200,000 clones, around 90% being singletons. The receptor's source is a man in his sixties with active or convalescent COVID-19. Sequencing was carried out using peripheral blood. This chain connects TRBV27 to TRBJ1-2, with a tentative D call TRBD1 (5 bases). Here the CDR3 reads CATTGGYGYTF. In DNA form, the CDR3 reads TGTGCCACCACGGGGGGCTATGGCTACACCTTC.